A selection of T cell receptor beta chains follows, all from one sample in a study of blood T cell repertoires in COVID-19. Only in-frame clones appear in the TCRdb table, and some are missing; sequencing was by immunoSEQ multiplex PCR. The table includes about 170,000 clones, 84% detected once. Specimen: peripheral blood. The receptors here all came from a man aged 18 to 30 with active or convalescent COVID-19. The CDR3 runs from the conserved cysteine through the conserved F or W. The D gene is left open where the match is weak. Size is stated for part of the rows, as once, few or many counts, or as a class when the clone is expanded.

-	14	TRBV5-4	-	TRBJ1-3	TGTGCCAGCAGCTTGGGGGCACCTGGAAACACCATATATTTT	CASSLGAPGNTIYF
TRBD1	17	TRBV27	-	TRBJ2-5	TGTGCCAGCAGTTCACCTTTGGCAGGGGGCTGGCAAGAGACCCAGTACTTC	CASSSPLAGGWQETQYF
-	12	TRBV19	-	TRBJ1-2	TGTGCCAGTCAAGACGGACTCTATGGCTACACCTTC	CASQDGLYGYTF
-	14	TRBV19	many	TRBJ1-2	TGTGCCAGTAGTATATTAGGCGGCTTCTATGGCTACACCTTC	CASSILGGFYGYTF
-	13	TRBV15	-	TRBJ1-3	TGTGCCACCAGCAGACAACAGGGAAACACCATATATTTT	CATSRQQGNTIYF
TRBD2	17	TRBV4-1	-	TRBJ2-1	TGCGCCAGCAGCCAAGTGTCGCTAGCGGGGCCCTACAATGAGCAGTTCTTC	CASSQVSLAGPYNEQFF
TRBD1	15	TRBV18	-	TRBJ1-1	TGTGCCAGCTCTCCTCTACAGGGGCTAGACACTGAAGCTTTCTTT	CASSPLQGLDTEAFF
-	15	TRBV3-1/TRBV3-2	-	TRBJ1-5	TGTGCCAGCAGCCAGGGGGCAGGGGTCAATCAGCCCCAGCATTTT	CASSQGAGVNQPQHF
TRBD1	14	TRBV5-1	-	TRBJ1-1	TGCGCCAGCAGCAGGGGACAGGGGAACACTGAAGCTTTCTTT	CASSRGQGNTEAFF
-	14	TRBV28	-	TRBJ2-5	TGTGCCAGCAGGACACCCCAGGGCCAAGAGACCCAGTACTTC	CASRTPQGQETQYF
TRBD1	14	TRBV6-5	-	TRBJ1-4	TGTGCCAGCAGTCCCCGGGACAGGGACAGAAAACTGTTTTTT	CASSPRDRDRKLFF
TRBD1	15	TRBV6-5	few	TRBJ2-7	TGTGCCAGCAGTCCCAGACAGGGTGACCCCTACGAGCAGTACTTC	CASSPRQGDPYEQYF
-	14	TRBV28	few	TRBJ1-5	TGTGCCAGCAGAAGGGGGACGAGCAATCAGCCCCAGCATTTT	CASRRGTSNQPQHF
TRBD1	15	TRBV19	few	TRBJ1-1	TGTGCCAGTAGTAGAATTGGACAGGCGAACACTGAAGCTTTCTTT	CASSRIGQANTEAFF
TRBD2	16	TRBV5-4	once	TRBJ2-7	TGTGCCAGCAGCCCACGACTAGCGGGAGCTTCCTACGAGCAGTACTTC	CASSPRLAGASYEQYF
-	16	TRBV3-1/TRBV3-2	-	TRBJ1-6	TGTGCCAGCAGCCAAGAGGGCAGGGGTGGGAATTCACCCCTCCACTTT	CASSQEGRGGNSPLHF
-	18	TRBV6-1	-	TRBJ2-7	TGTGCCAGCAGTGAAAGGGCCCGGGCAGGGGCGACCTCCTACGAGCAGTACTTC	CASSERARAGATSYEQYF
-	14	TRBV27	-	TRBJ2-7	TGTGCCAGCGAAACAACTAGTGCCCCTTACGAGCAGTACTTC	CASETTSAPYEQYF
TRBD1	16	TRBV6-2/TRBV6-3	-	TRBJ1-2	TGTGCCAGCAGTTCCCCACCGGGACAGGACCTTTTTGGCTACACCTTC	CASSSPPGQDLFGYTF
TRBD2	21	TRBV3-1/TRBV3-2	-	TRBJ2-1	TGTGCCAGCGGGATCTGGCGCGGTAGCGGGAGGGCCGCAGTGGCCTACAATGAGCAGTTCTTC	CASGIWRGSGRAAVAYNEQFF
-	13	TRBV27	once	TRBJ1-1	TGTGCCACCTGTCCCGTTCGGGGCACTGAAGCTTTCTTT	CATCPVRGTEAFF
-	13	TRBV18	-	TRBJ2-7	TGTGCCAGCTCACCGCAGGGAATCAGCGAGCAGTACTTC	CASSPQGISEQYF
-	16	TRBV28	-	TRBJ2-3	TGTGCCAGCAGTCGGGGGTCTTTGAGGGCCACAGATACGCAGTATTTT	CASSRGSLRATDTQYF
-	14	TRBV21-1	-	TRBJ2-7	TGTGCCAGCAGCAAAGAGGGGACAAACTACGAGCAGTACTTC	CASSKEGTNYEQYF
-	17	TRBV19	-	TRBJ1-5	TGTGCCAGTAGTATCCAGGGGTCAGGGGTATACAATCAGCCCCAGCATTTT	CASSIQGSGVYNQPQHF
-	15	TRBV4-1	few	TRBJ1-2	TGCGCCAGCAGCCAAGTTGGACAGATTAACTATGGCTACACCTTC	CASSQVGQINYGYTF
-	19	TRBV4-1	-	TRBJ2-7	TGCGCCAGCAGCCCCCACGACATTGCGGGACCACGATCCTTCTACGAGCAGTACTTC	CASSPHDIAGPRSFYEQYF
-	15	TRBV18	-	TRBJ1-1	TGTGCCAGCTCACCACTTGACAGCCGGAACACTGAAGCTTTCTTT	CASSPLDSRNTEAFF
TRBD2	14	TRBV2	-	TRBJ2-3	TGTGCCAGCAGACTAGCGGGGCACACAGATACGCAGTATTTT	CASRLAGHTDTQYF
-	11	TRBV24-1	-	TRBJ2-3	TGTGCCACCAGTGATTCATATACGCAGTATTTT	CATSDSYTQYF
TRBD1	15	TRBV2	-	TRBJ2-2	TGTGCCAGCAGGAAGGGGACAGGGAACACCGGGGAGCTGTTTTTT	CASRKGTGNTGELFF
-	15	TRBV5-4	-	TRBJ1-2	TGTGCCAGCAGCTTGGAAGCTGGGGGCAGCTATGGCTACACCTTC	CASSLEAGGSYGYTF
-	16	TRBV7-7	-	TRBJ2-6	TGTGCCAGGGACGTTGGGGGCCTCTCTGGGGCCAACGTCCTGACTTTC	CARDVGGLSGANVLTF
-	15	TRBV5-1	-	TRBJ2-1	TGCGCCAGCAGCTTGGATTGGGGGCGCGAGGATGAGCAGTTCTTC	CASSLDWGREDEQFF
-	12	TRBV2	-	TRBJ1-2	TGTGCCAGCAGATACTCTAACTATGGCTACACCTTC	CASRYSNYGYTF
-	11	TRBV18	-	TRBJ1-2	TGTGCCAGCTCATCCAGGGTGGGCTACACCTTC	CASSSRVGYTF
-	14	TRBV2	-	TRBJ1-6	TGTGCCAGCAGTGAAATCCTATATAATTCACCCCTCCACTTT	CASSEILYNSPLHF
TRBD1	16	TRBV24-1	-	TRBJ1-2	TGTGCCACCAGTGATTCCGGGACAGTGAAAGCCTATGGCTACACCTTC	CATSDSGTVKAYGYTF
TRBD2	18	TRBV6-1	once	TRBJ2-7	TGTGCCAGCAGTGAAAGCCGCGGGAGCTCCCATTTCTCCTACGAGCAGTACTTC	CASSESRGSSHFSYEQYF
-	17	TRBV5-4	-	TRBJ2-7	TGTGCCAGCAGCCCCGGTAATAGCGGAAGAGCCGACTACGAGCAGTACTTC	CASSPGNSGRADYEQYF
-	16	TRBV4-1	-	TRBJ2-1	TGCGCCAGCAGCCAAGCCGAGGAATTGAGCTACAATGAGCAGTTCTTC	CASSQAEELSYNEQFF
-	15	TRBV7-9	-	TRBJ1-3	TGTGCCAGCAGCTTAGGACAGCACTCTGGAAACACCATATATTTT	CASSLGQHSGNTIYF
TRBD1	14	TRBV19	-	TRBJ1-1	TGTGCCAGTAGTCGCGACAGGGGGCTTGGTGAAGCTTTCTTT	CASSRDRGLGEAFF
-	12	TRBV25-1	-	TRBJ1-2	TGTGCCAGCCAGGATCCTAACTATGGCTACACCTTC	CASQDPNYGYTF
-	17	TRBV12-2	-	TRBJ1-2	TGTGCAAGTCGCTTACAAGTTGTGGACAGGGTGAACTATGGCTACACCTTC	CASRLQVVDRVNYGYTF
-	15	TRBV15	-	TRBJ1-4	TGTGCCACCAGCAGAGATGGGGGGGCACGGGAAAAACTGTTTTTT	CATSRDGGAREKLFF
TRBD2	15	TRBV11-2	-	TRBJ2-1	TGTGCCAGCAGCCCAACTAGCGTAGGTCCCAATGAGCAGTTCTTC	CASSPTSVGPNEQFF
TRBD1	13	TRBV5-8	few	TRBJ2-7	TGTGCCAGCAGCCAGGACAGGGGGTTAGAGCAGTACTTC	CASSQDRGLEQYF